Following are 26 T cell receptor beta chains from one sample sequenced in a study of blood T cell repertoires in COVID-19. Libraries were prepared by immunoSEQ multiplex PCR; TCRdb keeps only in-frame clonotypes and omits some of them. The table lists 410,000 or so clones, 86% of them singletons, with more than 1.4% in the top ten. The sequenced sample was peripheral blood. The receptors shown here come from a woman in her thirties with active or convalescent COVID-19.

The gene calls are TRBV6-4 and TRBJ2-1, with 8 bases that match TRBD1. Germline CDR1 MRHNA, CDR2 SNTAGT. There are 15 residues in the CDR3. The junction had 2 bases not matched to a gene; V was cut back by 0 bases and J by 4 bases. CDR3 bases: TGTGCCAGCAGTGACTCCAGGACAGGGTACAATGAGCAGTTCTTC. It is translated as CASSDSRTGYNEQFF.

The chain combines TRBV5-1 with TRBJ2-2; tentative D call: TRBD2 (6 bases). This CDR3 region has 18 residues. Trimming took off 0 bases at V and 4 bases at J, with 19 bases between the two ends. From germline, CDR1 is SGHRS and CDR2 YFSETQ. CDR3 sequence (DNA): TGCGCCAGCAGCTTGGCGGGACTCTCGACCGGCGGCACCGGGGAGCTGTTTTTT. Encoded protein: CASSLAGLSTGGTGELFF.

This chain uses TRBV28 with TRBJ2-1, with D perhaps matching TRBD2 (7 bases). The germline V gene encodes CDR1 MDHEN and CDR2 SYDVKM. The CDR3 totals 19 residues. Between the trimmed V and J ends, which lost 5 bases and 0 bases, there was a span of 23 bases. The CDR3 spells CASSQPLVRGGGSYNEQFF. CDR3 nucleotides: TGTGCCAGCAGTCAACCGTTAGTTAGGGGGGGAGGCTCCTACAATGAGCAGTTCTTC.

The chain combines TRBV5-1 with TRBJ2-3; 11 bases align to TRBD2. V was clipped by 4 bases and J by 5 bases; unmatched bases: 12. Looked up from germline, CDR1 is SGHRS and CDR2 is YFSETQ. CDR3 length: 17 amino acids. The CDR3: CASSEKLAGGLEDTQYF. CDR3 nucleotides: TGCGCCAGCAGCGAAAAATTAGCGGGGGGGCTTGAAGATACGCAGTATTTT.

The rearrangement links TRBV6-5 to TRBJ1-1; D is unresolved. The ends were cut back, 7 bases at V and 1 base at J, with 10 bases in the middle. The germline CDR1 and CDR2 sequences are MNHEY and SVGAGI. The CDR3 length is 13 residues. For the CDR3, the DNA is TGTGCCAGCAAAGGTACGGGGAACACTGAAGCTTTCTTT. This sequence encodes CASKGTGNTEAFF.

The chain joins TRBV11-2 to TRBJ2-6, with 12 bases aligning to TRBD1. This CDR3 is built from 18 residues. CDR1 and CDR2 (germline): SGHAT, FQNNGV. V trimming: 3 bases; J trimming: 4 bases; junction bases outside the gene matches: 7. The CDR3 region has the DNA TGTGCCAGCAGCTTCCCGGGACAGGGGGCCTCCGGGGCCAACGTCCTGACTTTC. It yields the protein CASSFPGQGASGANVLTF.

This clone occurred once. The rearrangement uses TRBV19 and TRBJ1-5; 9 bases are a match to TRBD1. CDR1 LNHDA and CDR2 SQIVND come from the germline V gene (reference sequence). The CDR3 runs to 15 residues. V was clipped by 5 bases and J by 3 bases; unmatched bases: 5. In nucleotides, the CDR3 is TGTGCCAGTAGTGTAGGACAGGGGCCCAATCAGCCCCAGCATTTT. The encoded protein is CASSVGQGPNQPQHF. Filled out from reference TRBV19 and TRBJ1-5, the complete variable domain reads DGGITQSPKYLFRKEGQNVTLSCEQNLNHDAMYWYRQDPGQGLRLIYYSQIVNDFQKGDIAEGYSVSREKKESFPLTVTSAQKNPTAFYLCASSVGQGPNQPQHFGDGTRLSIL.

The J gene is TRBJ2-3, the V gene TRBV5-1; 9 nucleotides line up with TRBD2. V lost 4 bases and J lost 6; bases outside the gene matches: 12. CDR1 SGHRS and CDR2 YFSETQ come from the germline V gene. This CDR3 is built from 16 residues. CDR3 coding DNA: TGCGCCAGCAGCCTATTAGCGGGAGAAATAGGGGATACGCAGTATTTT. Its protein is CASSLLAGEIGDTQYF.

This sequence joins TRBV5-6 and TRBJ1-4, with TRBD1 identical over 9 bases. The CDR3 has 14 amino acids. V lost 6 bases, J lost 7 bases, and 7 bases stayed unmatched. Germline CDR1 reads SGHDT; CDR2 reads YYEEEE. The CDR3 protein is CASTSWDRAEKLFF. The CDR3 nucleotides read TGTGCCAGCACCTCGTGGGACAGGGCTGAAAAACTGTTTTTT. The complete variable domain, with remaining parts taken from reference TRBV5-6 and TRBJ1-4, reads DAGVTQSPTHLIKTRGQQVTLRCSPKSGHDTVSWYQQALGQGPQFIFQYYEEEERQRGNFPDRFSGHQFPNYSSELNVNALLLGDSALYLCASTSWDRAEKLFFGSGTQLSVL.

For the CDR3, the DNA is TGCGCCAGCACGGAGACTTACACAGATACGCAGTATTTT. Residues: CASTETYTDTQYF. The chain has TRBV4-1 and TRBJ2-3; no firm D call. The V and J ends lost 7 bases and 2 bases respectively, with 10 bases between them. The CDR3 has 13 residues. Germline-derived CDR1 and CDR2 are MGHRA and YSYEKL.

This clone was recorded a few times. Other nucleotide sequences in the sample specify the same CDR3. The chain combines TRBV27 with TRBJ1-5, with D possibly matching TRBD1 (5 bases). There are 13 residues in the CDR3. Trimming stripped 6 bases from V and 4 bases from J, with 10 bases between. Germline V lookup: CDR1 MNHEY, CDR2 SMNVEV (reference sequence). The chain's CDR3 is CASSPRGNQPQHF. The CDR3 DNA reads TGTGCCAGCAGCCCCCGGGGGAATCAGCCCCAGCATTTT.

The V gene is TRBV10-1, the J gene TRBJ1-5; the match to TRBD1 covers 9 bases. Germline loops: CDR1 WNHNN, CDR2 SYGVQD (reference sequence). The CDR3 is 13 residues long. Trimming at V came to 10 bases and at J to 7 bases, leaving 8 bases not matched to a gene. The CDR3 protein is CATSGQGPQPQHF. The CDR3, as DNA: TGCGCCACTTCGGGACAGGGCCCCCAGCCCCAGCATTTT.

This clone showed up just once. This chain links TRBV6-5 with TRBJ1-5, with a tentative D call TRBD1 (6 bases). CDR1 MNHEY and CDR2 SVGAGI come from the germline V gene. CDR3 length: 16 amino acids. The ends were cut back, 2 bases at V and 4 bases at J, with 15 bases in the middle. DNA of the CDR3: TGTGCCAGCAGTTACGGGCGGACAGCCATGAATCAGCCCCAGCATTTT. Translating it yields CASSYGRTAMNQPQHF.

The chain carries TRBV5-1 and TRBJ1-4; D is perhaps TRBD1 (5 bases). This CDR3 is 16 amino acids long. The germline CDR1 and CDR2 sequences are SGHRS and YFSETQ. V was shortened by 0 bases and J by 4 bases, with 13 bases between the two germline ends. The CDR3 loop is CASSLGSQGINEKLFF. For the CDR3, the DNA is TGCGCCAGCAGCTTGGGATCCCAGGGAATTAATGAAAAACTGTTTTTT.

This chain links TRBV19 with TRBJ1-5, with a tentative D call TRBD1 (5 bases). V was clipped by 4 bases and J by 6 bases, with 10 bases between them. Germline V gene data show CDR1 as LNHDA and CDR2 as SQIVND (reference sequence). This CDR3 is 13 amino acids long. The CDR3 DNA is TGTGCCAGTAGTACCTCGGGGGTTCAGCCCCAGCATTTT. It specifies CASSTSGVQPQHF.

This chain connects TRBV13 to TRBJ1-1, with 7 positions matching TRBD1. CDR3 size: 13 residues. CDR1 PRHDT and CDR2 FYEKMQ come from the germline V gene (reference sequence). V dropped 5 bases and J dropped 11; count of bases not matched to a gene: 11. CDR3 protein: CASSQRTGSQAFF. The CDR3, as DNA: TGTGCCAGCAGCCAACGGACAGGAAGTCAGGCTTTCTTT. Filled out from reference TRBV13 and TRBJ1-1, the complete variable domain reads AAGVIQSPRHLIKEKRETATLKCYPIPRHDTVYWYQQGPGQDPQFLISFYEKMQSDKGSIPDRFSAQQFSDYHSELNMSSLELGDSALYFCASSQRTGSQAFFGQGTRLTVV.

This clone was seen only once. DNA for the CDR3: TGTGCCAGCAGTACGACAGGGGGCAATGGCTACACCTTC. Its protein product is CASSTTGGNGYTF. The chain uses TRBV27 and TRBJ1-2; 10 bases match TRBD1. CDR3 length equals 13 residues. V shed 5 bases, J shed 6 bases, and the junction held 3 bases outside the gene matches. Germline lookup yields CDR1 MNHEY and CDR2 SMNVEV (reference sequence).

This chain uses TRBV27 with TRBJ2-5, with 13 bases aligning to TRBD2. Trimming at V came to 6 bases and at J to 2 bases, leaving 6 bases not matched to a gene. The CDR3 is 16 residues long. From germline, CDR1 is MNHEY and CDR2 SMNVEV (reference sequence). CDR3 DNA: TGTGCCAGCAGCTCGACTAGCGGGGGGCTTCAAGAGACCCAGTACTTC. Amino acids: CASSSTSGGLQETQYF.

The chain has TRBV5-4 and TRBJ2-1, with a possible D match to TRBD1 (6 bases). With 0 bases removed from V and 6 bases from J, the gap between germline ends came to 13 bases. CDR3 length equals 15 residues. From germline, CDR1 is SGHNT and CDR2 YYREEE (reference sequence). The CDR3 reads CASSLASRGPNEQFF. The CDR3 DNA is TGTGCCAGCAGCTTGGCCTCCAGGGGCCCCAATGAGCAGTTCTTC. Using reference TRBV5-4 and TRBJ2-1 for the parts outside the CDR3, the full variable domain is ETGVTQSPTHLIKTRGQQVTLRCSSQSGHNTVSWYQQALGQGPQFIFQYYREEENGRGNFPPRFSGLQFPNYSSELNVNALELDDSALYLCASSLASRGPNEQFFGPGTRLTVL.

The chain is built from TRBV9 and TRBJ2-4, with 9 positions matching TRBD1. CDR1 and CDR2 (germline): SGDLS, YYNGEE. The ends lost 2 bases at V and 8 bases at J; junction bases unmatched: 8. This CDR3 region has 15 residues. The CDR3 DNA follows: TGTGCCAGCAGCGTTACAGGGGGCTTAGGGGACATTCAGTACTTC. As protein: CASSVTGGLGDIQYF.

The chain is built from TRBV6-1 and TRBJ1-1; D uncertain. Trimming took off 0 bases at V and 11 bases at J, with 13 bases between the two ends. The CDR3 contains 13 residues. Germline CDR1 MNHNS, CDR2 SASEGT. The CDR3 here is CASSEAETFQAFF. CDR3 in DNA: TGTGCCAGCAGTGAAGCGGAGACGTTTCAGGCTTTCTTT.

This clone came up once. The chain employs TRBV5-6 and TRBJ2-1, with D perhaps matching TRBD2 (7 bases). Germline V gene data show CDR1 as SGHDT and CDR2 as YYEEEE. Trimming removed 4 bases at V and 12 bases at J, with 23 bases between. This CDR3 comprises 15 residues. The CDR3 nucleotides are TGTGCCAGCAGCCCCGGGGGGCAGGGAGGAGTTGGGCAGTTCTTC. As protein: CASSPGGQGGVGQFF.

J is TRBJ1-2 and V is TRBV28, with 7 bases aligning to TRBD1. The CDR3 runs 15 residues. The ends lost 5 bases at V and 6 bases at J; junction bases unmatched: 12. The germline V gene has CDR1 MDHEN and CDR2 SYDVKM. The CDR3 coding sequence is TGTGCCAGCAGTCCGAGACAGGGTAGGTGGGATGGCTACACCTTC. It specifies CASSPRQGRWDGYTF.

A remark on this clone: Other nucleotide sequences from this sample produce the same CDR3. The CDR3 sequence is CASSSGTGSYEQYF. CDR3 bases: TGCGCCAGCAGTTCCGGGACAGGGTCCTACGAGCAGTACTTC. V is TRBV5-1 and J is TRBJ2-7; 9 bases map to TRBD1. The germline CDR1 and CDR2 sequences are SGHRS and YFSETQ. This CDR3 has 14 residues. V was clipped by 5 bases and J by 1 base; unmatched bases: 4.

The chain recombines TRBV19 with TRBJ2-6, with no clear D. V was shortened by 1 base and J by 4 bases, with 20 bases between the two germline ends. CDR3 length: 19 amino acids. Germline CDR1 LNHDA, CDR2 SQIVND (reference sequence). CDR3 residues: CASSIVRLVAAQGANVLTF. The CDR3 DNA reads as TGTGCCAGTAGTATAGTTAGACTGGTCGCCGCTCAGGGGGCCAACGTCCTGACTTTC.

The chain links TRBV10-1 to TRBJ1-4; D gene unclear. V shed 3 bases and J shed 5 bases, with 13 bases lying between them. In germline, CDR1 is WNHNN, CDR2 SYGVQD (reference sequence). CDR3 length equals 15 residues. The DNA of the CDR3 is TGCGCCAGCAGTGAAGACTCCGCGGTAAATGAAAAACTGTTTTTT. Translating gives CASSEDSAVNEKLFF.